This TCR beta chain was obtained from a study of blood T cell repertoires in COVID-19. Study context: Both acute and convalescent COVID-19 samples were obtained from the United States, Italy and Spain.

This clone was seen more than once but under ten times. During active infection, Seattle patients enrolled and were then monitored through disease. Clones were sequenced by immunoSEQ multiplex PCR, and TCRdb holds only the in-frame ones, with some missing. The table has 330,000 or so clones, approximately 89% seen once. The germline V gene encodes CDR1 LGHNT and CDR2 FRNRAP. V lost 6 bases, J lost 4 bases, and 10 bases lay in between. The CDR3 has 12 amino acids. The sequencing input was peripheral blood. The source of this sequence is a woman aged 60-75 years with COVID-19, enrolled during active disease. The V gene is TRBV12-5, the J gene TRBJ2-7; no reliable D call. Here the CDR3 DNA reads TGTGCTAGTGGCATCGACACGTACGAGCAGTACTTC. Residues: CASGIDTYEQYF.